The clone carrying this TCR beta chain has at least ten counts. Joint extraction of RNA and DNA used about 17-30 mg of bulk tissue that was unsorted. This sample was taken from a study of tumor-infiltrating lymphocytes in primary liver carcinoma. Priming with a constant-region primer yielded TCR beta cDNA from about 450 ng total RNA. The TCR beta library was amplified through three nested multiplex PCR rounds in a modified ARM-PCR procedure. TCRdb re-called the multiplex PCR reads through MiXCR, storing one row per CDR3 protein. Of some 94,000 distinct CDR3 sequences listed, around three quarters are singletons. This TCR was recovered from an older woman with primary liver carcinoma and hepatitis B virus infection. Input material: liver tumor tissue from sampling region 5. Subset reported: tumor region T5, tumor centre.

CDR3 bases: TGCGCCAGCAGGGGGAACGGCCGCTACGAGCAGTACTTC. It specifies CASRGNGRYEQYF. This chain joins TRBV4-1 and TRBJ2-7; no reliable D call. V lost 6 bases and J 3 bases, leaving 12 bases between the germline ends. Per germline, CDR1 MGHRA and CDR2 YSYEKL. This CDR3 region has 13 residues.